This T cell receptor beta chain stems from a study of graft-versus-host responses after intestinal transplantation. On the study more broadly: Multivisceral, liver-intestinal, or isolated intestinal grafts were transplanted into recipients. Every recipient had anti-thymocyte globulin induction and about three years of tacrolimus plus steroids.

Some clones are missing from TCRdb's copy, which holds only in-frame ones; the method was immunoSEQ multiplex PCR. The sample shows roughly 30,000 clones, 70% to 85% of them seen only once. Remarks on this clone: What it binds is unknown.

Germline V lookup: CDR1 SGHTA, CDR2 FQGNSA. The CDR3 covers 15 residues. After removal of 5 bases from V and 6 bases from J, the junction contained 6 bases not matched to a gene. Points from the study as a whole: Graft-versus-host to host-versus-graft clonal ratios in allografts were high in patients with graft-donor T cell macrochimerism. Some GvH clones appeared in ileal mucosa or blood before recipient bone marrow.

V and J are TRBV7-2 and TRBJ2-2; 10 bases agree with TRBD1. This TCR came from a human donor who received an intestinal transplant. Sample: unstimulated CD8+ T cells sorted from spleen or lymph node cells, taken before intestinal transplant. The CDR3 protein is CASSHTGQGPGELFF. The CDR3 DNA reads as TGTGCCAGCAGCCATACGGGACAGGGGCCCGGGGAGCTGTTTTTT.